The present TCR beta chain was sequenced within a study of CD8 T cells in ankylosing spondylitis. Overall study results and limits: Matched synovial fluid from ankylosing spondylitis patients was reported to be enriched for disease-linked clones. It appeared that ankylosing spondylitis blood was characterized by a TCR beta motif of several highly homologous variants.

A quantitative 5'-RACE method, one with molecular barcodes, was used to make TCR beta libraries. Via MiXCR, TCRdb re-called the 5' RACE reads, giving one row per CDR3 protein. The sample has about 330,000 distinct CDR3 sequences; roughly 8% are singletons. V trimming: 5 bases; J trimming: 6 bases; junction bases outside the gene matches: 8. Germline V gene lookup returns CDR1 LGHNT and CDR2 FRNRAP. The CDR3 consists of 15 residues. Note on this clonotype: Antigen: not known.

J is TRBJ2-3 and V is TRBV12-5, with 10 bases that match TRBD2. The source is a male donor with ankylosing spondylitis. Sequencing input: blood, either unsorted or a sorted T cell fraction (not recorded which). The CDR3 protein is CASGGTSDFADTQYF. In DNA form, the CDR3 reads TGTGCTAGTGGTGGGACTAGCGATTTTGCGGATACGCAGTATTTT. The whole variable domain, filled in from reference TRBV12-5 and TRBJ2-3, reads DARVTQTPRHKVTEMGQEVTMRCQPILGHNTVFWYRQTMMQGLELLAYFRNRAPLDDSGMPKDRFSAEMPDATLATLKIQPSEPRDSAVYFCASGGTSDFADTQYFGPGTRLTVL.